These T cell receptor beta chains were read from a single sample in a study of technical replicates of blood from several donors. Assay: immunoSEQ multiplex PCR; the TCRdb copy retains only in-frame clones and omits some. The sample holds about 73,000 clones; 90% to 95% are singletons and the top ten take approximately 0.24%. The sample consisted of T cells isolated from PBMCs. These receptors came from a human donor in good health. Both conserved end residues are part of each CDR3. A D gene is named only where the DNA matches it firmly. Clone size is given for some rows only: seen once, a few or many times, or a class if the clone is expanded.

j_call,d_call,clone_size,v_call,cdr3_aa,cdr3_nt
TRBJ2-3,TRBD2,.,TRBV5-1,CASSLTSGSVTDTQYF,TGCGCCAGCAGCTTGACTAGCGGGAGTGTCACAGATACGCAGTATTTT
TRBJ2-3,.,.,TRBV4-1,CASTQDIVDTQYF,TGCGCCAGCACACAAGATATCGTGGATACGCAGTATTTT
TRBJ2-5,.,.,TRBV5-1,CASSGRPSAQETQYF,TGCGCCAGCAGCGGACGCCCTAGCGCACAAGAGACCCAGTACTTC
TRBJ2-5,.,once,TRBV5-8,CASSVDLYQETQYF,TGTGCCAGCAGCGTAGATCTGTACCAAGAGACCCAGTACTTC
TRBJ2-5,.,.,TRBV6-1,CASSGSVAQETQYF,TGTGCCAGCAGTGGGTCCGTAGCTCAAGAGACCCAGTACTTC
TRBJ1-2,TRBD1,.,TRBV2,CASSEGTVNYGYTF,TGTGCCAGCAGTGAGGGGACAGTTAACTATGGCTACACCTTC
TRBJ2-2,.,.,TRBV5-1,CASRGDTGELFF,TGCGCCAGCAGAGGGGACACCGGGGAGCTGTTTTTT
TRBJ2-7,.,.,TRBV7-2,CASSPAWNYEQYF,TGTGCCAGCAGCCCAGCGTGGAACTACGAGCAGTACTTC
TRBJ2-5,TRBD1,.,TRBV5-8,CASSLGQGAQETQYF,TGTGCCAGCAGCTTGGGACAGGGGGCGCAAGAGACCCAGTACTTC
TRBJ2-2,.,once,TRBV5-6,CASSLIAGVTGELFF,TGTGCCAGCAGCTTGATAGCAGGGGTAACCGGGGAGCTGTTTTTT
TRBJ2-7,TRBD2,.,TRBV7-9,CASTHSGGLYEQYF,TGTGCCAGCACTCATAGCGGGGGCCTCTACGAGCAGTACTTC
TRBJ2-1,TRBD2,.,TRBV4-1,CASSQVLTSGRAYSYNEQFF,TGCGCCAGCAGCCAAGTTCTTACTAGCGGGAGGGCCTATTCATACAATGAGCAGTTCTTC
TRBJ2-7,TRBD2,.,TRBV6-5,CASSTSGGAYEQYF,TGTGCCAGCAGTACCAGCGGGGGGGCCTACGAGCAGTACTTC
TRBJ1-4,.,few,TRBV4-1,CASSHRGTNEKLFF,TGCGCCAGCAGCCACAGGGGAACTAATGAAAAACTGTTTTTT
TRBJ2-5,.,.,TRBV19,CASSSGQIQETQYF,TGTGCCAGTAGTAGCGGACAGATCCAAGAGACCCAGTACTTC
TRBJ2-4,TRBD1,.,TRBV11-3,CASSSGTGVNIQYF,TGTGCCAGCAGCTCCGGGACAGGGGTTAACATTCAGTACTTC
TRBJ2-5,.,.,TRBV10-3,CAISAGGRQETQYF,TGTGCCATCAGTGCTGGGGGCCGGCAAGAGACCCAGTACTTC
TRBJ2-2,.,.,TRBV7-6,CASSLGRTILPLTGELFF,TGTGCCAGCAGCTTAGGCCGCACGATCTTACCACTAACCGGGGAGCTGTTTTTT
TRBJ2-3,.,.,TRBV7-9,CASSLFAGSTDTQYF,TGTGCCAGCAGCTTATTCGCGGGCAGCACAGATACGCAGTATTTT
TRBJ2-3,TRBD2,.,TRBV18,CASSPPGLATPDTQYF,TGTGCCAGCTCACCCCCGGGACTAGCGACACCAGATACGCAGTATTTT
TRBJ1-2,.,.,TRBV15,CATSRDTAIYGYTF,TGTGCCACCAGCAGAGACACAGCAATCTATGGCTACACCTTC
TRBJ2-7,.,.,TRBV6-1,CASSGKGSEQYF,TGTGCCAGCAGTGGAAAAGGGAGCGAGCAGTACTTC
TRBJ1-3,.,.,TRBV6-1,CASSEARTDSGNTIYF,TGTGCCAGCAGTGAGGCCCGTACCGACTCTGGAAACACCATATATTTT
TRBJ2-2,TRBD1,.,TRBV5-1,CASSTPGQGASNTGELFF,TGCGCCAGCAGTACCCCGGGACAGGGGGCGTCGAACACCGGGGAGCTGTTTTTT
TRBJ1-1,TRBD1,.,TRBV11-3,CASSSTLTGLRTEAFF,TGTGCCAGCAGCTCCACCTTGACAGGGTTAAGGACTGAAGCTTTCTTT
TRBJ2-7,.,.,TRBV12-1,CASSWGLLGEQYF,TGTGCCAGCAGCTGGGGACTTCTTGGGGAGCAGTACTTC
TRBJ1-2,TRBD1,.,TRBV4-1,CASSLRQGAIGGYTF,TGCGCCAGCAGCCTCAGACAGGGGGCTATAGGTGGCTACACCTTC
TRBJ2-2,.,.,TRBV7-9,CASKLSPRGRDTGELFF,TGTGCCAGCAAGCTCAGTCCTCGGGGAAGGGACACCGGGGAGCTGTTTTTT
TRBJ1-1,TRBD1,.,TRBV4-1,CASIWDRGYTEAFF,TGCGCCAGTATCTGGGACAGAGGTTACACTGAAGCTTTCTTT
TRBJ1-1,.,.,TRBV6-1,CASSEVARAFF,TGTGCCAGCAGTGAAGTAGCCAGAGCTTTCTTT
TRBJ2-5,TRBD1,few,TRBV6-4,CASSDGTGGQETQYF,TGTGCCAGCAGTGACGGGACAGGGGGCCAAGAGACCCAGTACTTC
TRBJ2-1,TRBD1,.,TRBV5-1,CASSLLGQGALQFF,TGCGCCAGCAGCTTGTTGGGACAGGGTGCTTTGCAGTTCTTC
TRBJ2-3,TRBD1,.,TRBV9,CASSARTGPYTDTQYF,TGTGCCAGCAGCGCCCGGACAGGTCCCTACACAGATACGCAGTATTTT
TRBJ2-7,.,.,TRBV11-2,CASSLEEVEQYF,TGTGCCAGCAGCTTAGAGGAGGTCGAGCAGTACTTC
TRBJ2-1,.,.,TRBV5-4,CASSLYNEQFF,TGTGCCAGCAGCCTTTACAATGAGCAGTTCTTC
TRBJ2-5,.,.,TRBV2,CARRDRDFARRETQYF,TGTGCCAGGAGGGACCGGGACTTCGCCCGCCGAGAGACCCAGTACTTC
TRBJ1-2,.,.,TRBV28,CASSFHPQVSFRGYTF,TGTGCCAGCAGTTTCCACCCACAGGTTTCATTTCGTGGCTACACCTTC
TRBJ2-6,.,.,TRBV29-1,CSVPGPTSSGANVLTF,TGCAGCGTGCCGGGCCCCACTAGCTCTGGGGCCAACGTCCTGACTTTC
TRBJ2-7,.,.,TRBV9,CASSVAEGSYEQYF,TGTGCCAGCAGCGTAGCGGAGGGATCCTACGAGCAGTACTTC
TRBJ2-7,.,once,TRBV6-5,CASTNSYEQYF,TGTGCCAGCACTAACTCCTACGAGCAGTACTTC
TRBJ2-3,.,.,TRBV7-9,CASSQGWADTQYF,TGTGCCAGCAGTCAGGGTTGGGCAGATACGCAGTATTTT
TRBJ1-1,TRBD1,.,TRBV6-5,CASSYSPTGEGEEAFF,TGTGCCAGCAGTTACTCCCCGACAGGGGAGGGAGAGGAAGCTTTCTTT
TRBJ2-2,TRBD1,.,TRBV6-5,CASSPTGYTGELFF,TGTGCCAGCAGTCCGACAGGGTACACCGGGGAGCTGTTTTTT
TRBJ2-5,.,.,TRBV5-6,CASSFAEGPYQETQYF,TGTGCCAGCAGCTTTGCGGAGGGCCCGTACCAAGAGACCCAGTACTTC
TRBJ1-2,TRBD1,.,TRBV6-5,CASSPGQGSHGYTF,TGTGCCAGCAGTCCGGGACAGGGGAGTCATGGCTACACCTTC
TRBJ1-6,TRBD1,once,TRBV5-6,CASSSGTGKWSSYNSPLHF,TGTGCCAGCAGCTCCGGGACAGGGAAATGGAGCTCCTATAATTCACCCCTCCACTTT